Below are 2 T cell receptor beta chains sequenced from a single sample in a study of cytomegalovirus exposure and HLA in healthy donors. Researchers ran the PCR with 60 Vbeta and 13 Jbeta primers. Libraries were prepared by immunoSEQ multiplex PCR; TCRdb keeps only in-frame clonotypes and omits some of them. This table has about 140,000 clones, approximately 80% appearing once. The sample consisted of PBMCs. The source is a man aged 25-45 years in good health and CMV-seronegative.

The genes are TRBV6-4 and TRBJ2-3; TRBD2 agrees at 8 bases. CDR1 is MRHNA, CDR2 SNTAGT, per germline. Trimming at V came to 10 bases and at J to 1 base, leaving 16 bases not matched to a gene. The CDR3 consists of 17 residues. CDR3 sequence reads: CANIHRVTGGGTDTQYF. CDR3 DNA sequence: TGTGCCAACATCCATCGTGTAACGGGAGGGGGCACAGATACGCAGTATTTT.

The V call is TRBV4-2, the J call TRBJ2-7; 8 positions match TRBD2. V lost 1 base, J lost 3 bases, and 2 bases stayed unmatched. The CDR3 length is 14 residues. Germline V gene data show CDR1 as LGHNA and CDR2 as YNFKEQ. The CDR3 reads CASSQAREGYEQYF. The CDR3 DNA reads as TGTGCCAGCAGCCAAGCTCGGGAGGGCTACGAGCAGTACTTC.